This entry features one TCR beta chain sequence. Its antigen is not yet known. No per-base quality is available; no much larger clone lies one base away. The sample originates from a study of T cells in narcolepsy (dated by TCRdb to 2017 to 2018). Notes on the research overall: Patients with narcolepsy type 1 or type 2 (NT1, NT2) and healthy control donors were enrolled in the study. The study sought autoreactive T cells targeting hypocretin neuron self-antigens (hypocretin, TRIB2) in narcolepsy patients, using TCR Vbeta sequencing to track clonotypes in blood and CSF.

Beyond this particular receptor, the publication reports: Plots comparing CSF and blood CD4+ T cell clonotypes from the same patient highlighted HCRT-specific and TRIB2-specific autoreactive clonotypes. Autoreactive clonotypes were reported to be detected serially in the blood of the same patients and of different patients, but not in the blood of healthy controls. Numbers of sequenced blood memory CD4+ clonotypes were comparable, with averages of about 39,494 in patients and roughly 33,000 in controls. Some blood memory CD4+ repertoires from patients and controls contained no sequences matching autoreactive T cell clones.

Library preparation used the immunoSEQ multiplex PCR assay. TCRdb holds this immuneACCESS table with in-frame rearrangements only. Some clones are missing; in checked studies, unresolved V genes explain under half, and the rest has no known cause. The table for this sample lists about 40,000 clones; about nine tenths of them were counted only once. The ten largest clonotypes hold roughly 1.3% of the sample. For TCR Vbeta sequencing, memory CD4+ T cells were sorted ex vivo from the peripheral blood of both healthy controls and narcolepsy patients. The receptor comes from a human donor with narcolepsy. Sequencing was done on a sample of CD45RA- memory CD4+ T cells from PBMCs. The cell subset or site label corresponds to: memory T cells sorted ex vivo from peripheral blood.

The CDR3 corresponds to CAIYPGGNTEAFF. In nucleotide form, the sequence is TGTGCCATTTACCCAGGGGGGAACACTGAAGCTTTCTTT. Here the chain combines TRBV10-3 and TRBJ1-1, and 7 junctional nucleotides match TRBD1. Germline trimming amounts to 9 bases on V and 1 base on J, with 5 as the count of junction bases outside the gene matches. Spanning cysteine to phenylalanine, the CDR3 consists of 13 amino acids. The read is trimmed to its CDR3 DNA, 39 bases read in frame from base 1. Via the germline V gene, CDR1 is ENHRY and CDR2 SYGVKD.